The 13 T cell receptor beta chains presented below share a single source sample, sequenced in a study of blood T cell repertoires in COVID-19. The method was immunoSEQ multiplex PCR; TCRdb's version includes in-frame clones alone and lacks a portion of them. The sample gives about 380,000 clones, over 75% of which show up once; about 2.7% is in the top ten. Sequencing used PBMCs or T cells enriched from blood (not recorded which). Receptor source: a woman in her 30s who had recovered from COVID-19.

This clone came up once. The gene calls are TRBV6-5 and TRBJ2-7; maybe TRBD2 (6 bases). Germline values: CDR1 MNHEY, CDR2 SVGAGI. CDR3 length: 13 residues. The germline V and J ends were trimmed by 5 bases and 2 bases, with 10 bases remaining between them. The CDR3 coding sequence is TGTGCCAGCAGTAAGACTAGAACCTACGAGCAGTACTTC. This codes for CASSKTRTYEQYF.

The CDR3 coding sequence is TGTGCCAGCAGCTCCACGGGGGGCGCGGATCAGCCCCAGCATTTT. It specifies CASSSTGGADQPQHF. V is TRBV5-6 and J is TRBJ1-5, with D maybe TRBD1 (6 bases). Germline CDR1 SGHDT, CDR2 YYEEEE. Trimming shortened V by 3 bases and J by 5 bases, and 15 bases separated the two germline ends. The CDR3 extends over 15 amino acids. Variable domain in full (rest from reference TRBV5-6 and TRBJ1-5): DAGVTQSPTHLIKTRGQQVTLRCSPKSGHDTVSWYQQALGQGPQFIFQYYEEEERQRGNFPDRFSGHQFPNYSSELNVNALLLGDSALYLCASSSTGGADQPQHFGDGTRLSIL.

This sequence joins TRBV6-5 and TRBJ1-1; TRBD1 might be the D (5 bases). Trimming removed 8 bases at V and 5 bases at J, with 21 bases between. The CDR3 has 15 residues. Looked up from germline, CDR1 is MNHEY and CDR2 is SVGAGI. The CDR3 reads CASVWGPDVGTEAFF. The CDR3 nucleotides are TGTGCCAGCGTATGGGGCCCTGATGTGGGGACTGAAGCTTTCTTT.

The chain recombines TRBV7-3 with TRBJ2-7; the match to TRBD2 covers 7 bases. Trimming took 7 bases from V and 2 from J; bases not matched to a gene: 8. The germline gives CDR1 SGHTA, CDR2 FQGTGA. This CDR3 is built from 14 residues. CDR3 bases: TGTGCCAGCATCCAAGGCGGGAGAACCTACGAGCAGTACTTC. Its translation: CASIQGGRTYEQYF.

The rearrangement joins TRBV7-2 to TRBJ1-2; D gene uncertain. The CDR3 length is 17 residues. Germline lookup yields CDR1 SGHTA and CDR2 FQGNSA. The V and J ends lost 5 bases and 2 bases respectively, with 21 bases between them. The CDR3 sequence is CASSALGGRIGNYGYTF. In DNA form, the CDR3 reads TGTGCCAGCAGCGCCCTAGGAGGGAGGATAGGCAACTATGGCTACACCTTC.

V gene TRBV7-6 combines with J gene TRBJ1-1, with a possible D match to TRBD1 (6 bases). Germline loops: CDR1 SGHVS, CDR2 FNYEAQ. The V end lost 5 bases, the J end lost 10 bases, and 14 bases lay between the germline ends. CDR3 length: 12 amino acids. CDR3 loop: CASSHQGGGAFF. The CDR3 bases are TGTGCCAGCAGCCACCAAGGGGGTGGAGCTTTCTTT.

As to this clone: Sequence at one end of the junction differs from germline and may be a read error. The chain links TRBV5-6 to TRBJ1-5; D is uncertain. Germline V gene data show CDR1 as SGHDT and CDR2 as YYEEEE. There are 15 residues in the CDR3. The CDR3 sequence: CASSLSPISDQPQHF. In DNA, the CDR3 is TGTGCCAGCAGCTTGAGCCCTATTAGCGATCAGCCCCAGCATTTT.

The chain carries TRBV29-1 and TRBJ2-5; D perhaps matches TRBD2 (5 bases). The length of the CDR3 is 12 residues. The V and J ends lost 6 bases and 1 base respectively, with 9 bases between them. Germline CDR1 reads SQVTM; CDR2 reads ANQGSEA. The CDR3: CSVGGIQETQYF. For the CDR3, the DNA is TGCAGCGTCGGAGGAATCCAAGAGACCCAGTACTTC.

The chain links TRBV5-1 to TRBJ2-7, with D hard to call. Trimming removed 2 bases at V and 4 bases at J, with 10 bases between. Germline V gene data show CDR1 as SGHRS and CDR2 as YFSETQ. There are 13 residues in the CDR3. The CDR3 here is CASSFEDRYEQYF. The DNA for the CDR3 is TGCGCCAGCAGCTTTGAGGATAGGTACGAGCAGTACTTC.

The V and J genes are TRBV15 and TRBJ1-1, with 7 bases fitting TRBD1. The V segment lost 4 bases and the J segment 11 bases; nucleotides outside the gene matches: 10. The CDR3 length is 13 residues. Germline-derived CDR1 and CDR2 are LNHNV and YYDKDF (reference sequence). The CDR3 loop reads CATSKYRGEIAFF. The CDR3 nucleotides are TGTGCCACCAGCAAGTACAGGGGAGAGATTGCTTTCTTT.

This chain joins TRBV28 and TRBJ2-1, with D perhaps TRBD2 (5 bases). The CDR3 length is 16 residues. With 5 bases removed from V and 9 bases from J, the gap between germline ends came to 23 bases. Per germline, CDR1 MDHEN and CDR2 SYDVKM. The CDR3 DNA reads as TGTGCCAGCAGTCCGTTTGCGAGCATGATGGGGAGTGAGCAGTTCTTC. Translated: CASSPFASMMGSEQFF.

The chain is built from TRBV11-2 and TRBJ1-1; perhaps TRBD1 as D (5 bases). The CDR3 extends over 14 amino acids. With 2 bases removed from V and 5 bases from J, the gap between germline ends came to 12 bases. Per the germline V gene, CDR1 is SGHAT and CDR2 is FQNNGV. The chain's CDR3 is CASSLYIGETEAFF. CDR3 in DNA: TGTGCCAGCAGCTTATATATAGGGGAAACTGAAGCTTTCTTT.

The chain carries TRBV5-1 and TRBJ1-2; perhaps TRBD1 as D (6 bases). The CDR3 has 12 residues. Trimming stripped 5 bases from V and 8 bases from J, with 13 bases between. Looked up from germline, CDR1 is SGHRS and CDR2 is YFSETQ. The CDR3 protein is CASRGGEPGYTF. CDR3 sequence (DNA): TGCGCCAGCAGAGGGGGAGAACCAGGCTACACCTTC.